This TCR beta chain derives from a study of cytomegalovirus exposure and HLA in healthy donors. Germline-derived CDR1 and CDR2 are LGHNA and YSLEER. The V segment lost 0 bases and the J segment 8 bases; nucleotides outside the gene matches: 6. The CDR3 runs to 15 residues. Use of 60 Vbeta and 13 Jbeta primers characterized the PCR. TCRdb's table, derived via immunoSEQ multiplex PCR, lists solely in-frame clones and lacks some. Of about 140,000 clones listed, around 73% are singletons. The genes are TRBV4-3 and TRBJ1-2; 10 positions match TRBD1. The origin of this receptor is a woman in her 40s in good health and CMV-seronegative. Source material: PBMCs. The CDR3 coding sequence is TGCGCCAGCAGCCAAGATTCGGGACAGGGGAGCGGCTACACCTTC. This sequence encodes CASSQDSGQGSGYTF.